The 6 T cell receptor beta chains presented below share a single source sample, sequenced in a study of blood T cell repertoires in COVID-19 (dated by TCRdb to 2018 to 2021). Libraries came from the immunoSEQ multiplex PCR assay. TCRdb provides this immuneACCESS table in a form limited to in-frame rearrangements. Some clones are lacking; in checked studies, under half of them reflect an unresolved V gene, and why the rest are absent is not known. In this sample the table shows approximately 400,000 clones, around 92% of which occur a single time. The ten largest clones represent more than 0.95% of the sample. What was sequenced was peripheral blood. The receptors here all came from a man in his forties with acute or convalescent COVID-19.

V usage is TRBV4-2 and J usage is TRBJ1-4; unclear D gene. The CDR3 loop spans 16 amino acids. The germline CDR1 and CDR2 sequences are LGHNA and YNFKEQ. Deletions cut 0 bases from V and 5 bases from J, with 13 bases between. The CDR3 spells CASSQDRERENEKLFF. The DNA of the CDR3 is TGTGCCAGCAGCCAAGATCGGGAGCGGGAGAATGAAAAACTGTTTTTT.

The gene calls are TRBV2 and TRBJ1-5; 11 bases align to TRBD1. The V segment lost 6 bases and the J segment 4 bases; nucleotides outside the gene matches: 5. The CDR3 runs to 15 residues. Germline assignment: CDR1 SNHLY and CDR2 FYNNEI. In nucleotides, the CDR3 is TGTGCCAGCAGAAAGGACAGGGGGCAGAATCAGCCCCAGCATTTT. Translating gives CASRKDRGQNQPQHF.

The genes are TRBV5-6 and TRBJ2-7, with 8 nucleotides matching TRBD2. After removal of 5 bases from V and 2 bases from J, the junction contained 9 bases not matched to a gene. The CDR3 has 15 amino acids. Germline V gene sequence: CDR1 SGHDT, CDR2 YYEEEE. CDR3 in amino acids: CASSYSGSATYEQYF. The CDR3 DNA is TGTGCCAGCAGTTACAGCGGGAGTGCCACCTACGAGCAGTACTTC.

This clone was detected only once. The chain is built from TRBV5-6 and TRBJ2-7, with unresolved D. Germline V gene data show CDR1 as SGHDT and CDR2 as YYEEEE. The CDR3 has 13 amino acids. Trimming stripped 4 bases from V and 2 bases from J, with 10 bases between. The DNA of the CDR3 is TGTGCCAGCAGCCCCCGCTCAGCCTACGAGCAGTACTTC. Its protein is CASSPRSAYEQYF.

The CDR3 spells CASSLGISNQPQHF. CDR3 DNA: TGTGCCAGCAGTTTGGGCATTAGCAATCAGCCCCAGCATTTT. The genes are TRBV28 and TRBJ1-5, with D unresolved. Trimming removed 3 bases at V and 0 bases at J, with 6 bases between. CDR1 and CDR2 from the germline V gene are MDHEN and SYDVKM. There are 14 residues in the CDR3.

V usage is TRBV4-2 and J usage is TRBJ2-5; 9 positions agree with TRBD1. J gave up 1 base and V 0 bases, and 6 bases lay outside the gene matches. Germline CDR1 and CDR2: LGHNA and YNFKEQ. There are 17 residues in the CDR3. The CDR3 sequence: CASSQDWDRELQETQYF. The DNA for the CDR3 is TGTGCCAGCAGCCAAGATTGGGACAGGGAACTCCAAGAGACCCAGTACTTC.